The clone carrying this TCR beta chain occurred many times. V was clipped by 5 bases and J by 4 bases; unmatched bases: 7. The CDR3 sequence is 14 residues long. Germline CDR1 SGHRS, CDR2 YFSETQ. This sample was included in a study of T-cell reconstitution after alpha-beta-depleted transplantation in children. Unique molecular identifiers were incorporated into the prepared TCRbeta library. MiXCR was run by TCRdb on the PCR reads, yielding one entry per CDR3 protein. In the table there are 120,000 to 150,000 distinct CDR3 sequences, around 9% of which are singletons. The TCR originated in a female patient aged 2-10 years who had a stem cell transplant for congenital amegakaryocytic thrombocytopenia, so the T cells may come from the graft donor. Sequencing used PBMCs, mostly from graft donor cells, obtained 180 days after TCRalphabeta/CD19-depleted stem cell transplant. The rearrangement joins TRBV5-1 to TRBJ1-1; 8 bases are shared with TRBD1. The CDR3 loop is CASSQTDRGTEAFF. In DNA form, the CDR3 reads TGCGCCAGCAGTCAAACCGACAGGGGCACTGAAGCTTTCTTT.